This T cell receptor (beta chain) was identified in a study of OX40 agonist ivuxolimab in advanced cancers. Whole-study context: Subjects had a mean age of about 65 years, with a range of 23 to 79; approximately 83% were male. Notes on the study in general: In the 0.1 to 3.0 mg/kg range, CD4+ and CD8+ blood T cells had expanded clonally by week 6.

The repertoire was sequenced with immunoSEQ multiplex PCR; TCRdb's copy has only in-frame clones and lacks some. The profile covers fewer than 6,000 clones, with approximately 72% appearing a single time and 36% taken by the ten largest. The V gene lost 0 bases and the J gene lost 5 bases, with 15 bases spanning the gap. Per germline, CDR1 SGDLS and CDR2 YYNGEE. The CDR3 sequence is 15 residues long. This clone was observed a handful of times. Its antigen is not identified. The chain couples TRBV9 to TRBJ2-7; unclear D gene. The sample here was CD4+ or CD8+ T cells sorted from blood, taken in a trial of the OX40 agonist ivuxolimab. The receptor was derived from an adult with an advanced solid tumor such as melanoma, head and neck, liver or kidney cancer. This CDR3 reads CASSVEPLVSNEQYF. CDR3 coding DNA: TGTGCCAGCAGCGTAGAGCCTCTAGTCTCAAACGAGCAGTACTTC.